The 9 T cell receptor beta chains below come from one sample, sequenced in a study of cytomegalovirus exposure and HLA in healthy donors (dated by TCRdb to about 2017). Libraries were constructed by the immunoSEQ multiplex PCR assay. The source is immuneACCESS, and TCRdb retained only in-frame sequences with V and J called. Part of the clones is not carried over; for the studies checked, unresolved V genes explain less than half of this, and the remainder is unexplained. Within this sample are 100,000 to 130,000 clones, with approximately 96% of them counted one time only. Together, the top ten hold about 0.7% of the sample. Sequencing was done on a sample of PBMCs. All receptors derive from a young woman in good health and CMV-seronegative.

The rearrangement uses TRBV28 and TRBJ2-7, with 14 bases matching TRBD2. Per the germline V gene, CDR1 is MDHEN and CDR2 is SYDVKM. V was pared by 6 bases and J by 5 bases, with 15 bases of the junction left unmatched. The CDR3 totals 18 residues. This CDR3 reads CASRGAGTSGGRVDEQYF. The CDR3 bases are TGTGCCAGCAGGGGGGCAGGGACTAGCGGGGGACGCGTGGACGAGCAGTACTTC.

This rearrangement joins TRBV7-9 to TRBJ2-3, with 8 bases fitting TRBD1. Trimming cost V 8 bases and J 0 bases; bases outside gene matches: 13. CDR3 size: 17 residues. Germline V gene data show CDR1 as SEHNR and CDR2 as FQNEAQ (reference sequence). CDR3 sequence: CASQGAPTGTSTDTQYF. Here the CDR3 DNA reads TGTGCCAGCCAGGGGGCCCCTACCGGGACTAGCACAGATACGCAGTATTTT.

The chain links TRBV30 to TRBJ2-7; TRBD1 matches 7 bases. CDR1 and CDR2 (germline): GTSNPN, SVGIG (reference sequence). V shed 1 base, J shed 4 bases, and the junction held 10 bases outside the gene matches. The CDR3 is 15 amino acids. For the CDR3, the DNA is TGTGCCTGGAGTGGCCCCCCGGGACAGATTTACGAGCAGTACTTC. Translated, it gives CAWSGPPGQIYEQYF.

The chain combines TRBV18 with TRBJ2-3; 8 positions agree with TRBD2. The germline gives CDR1 KGHSH, CDR2 LQKENI. The CDR3 consists of 15 residues. Losses at the gene ends were 4 bases for V and 0 bases for J; bases not matched to a gene: 3. This CDR3 reads CASSQLADSTDTQYF. The CDR3 DNA reads as TGTGCCAGCTCACAACTAGCGGACAGCACAGATACGCAGTATTTT. The variable domain in full, completed from reference TRBV18 and TRBJ2-3, reads NAGVMQNPRHLVRRRGQEARLRCSPMKGHSHVYWYRQLPEEGLKFMVYLQKENIIDESGMPKERFSAEFPKEGPSILRIQQVVRGDSAAYFCASSQLADSTDTQYFGPGTRLTVL.

The chain links TRBV6-1 to TRBJ1-1; D remains unclear. Germline V gene sequence: CDR1 MNHNS, CDR2 SASEGT. V shed 2 bases and J shed 6 bases, with 13 bases lying between them. The CDR3 is made up of 14 amino acids. The CDR3 loop reads CASSELLAASEAFF. Written as DNA, the CDR3 is TGTGCCAGCAGTGAATTGCTGGCGGCCTCTGAAGCTTTCTTT.

The rearrangement joins TRBV10-3 to TRBJ2-6; 8 nucleotides line up with TRBD2. This CDR3 comprises 15 residues. V lost 4 bases, J lost 2 bases, and 1 base stayed unmatched. Germline V gives CDR1 ENHRY, CDR2 SYGVKD. CDR3 nucleotides: TGTGCCATCAGTGCGGGGGGGGCTGGGGCCAACGTCCTGACTTTC. As protein: CAISAGGAGANVLTF.

The chain is built from TRBV5-1 and TRBJ1-3; D perhaps matches TRBD1 (6 bases). Germline V CDR1 and CDR2: SGHRS, YFSETQ. The CDR3 is made up of 14 amino acids. Trimming pared 4 bases from V and 4 bases from J, leaving 12 bases between. The CDR3 reads CASSQGGSGNTIYF. The DNA for the CDR3 is TGCGCCAGCAGCCAAGGGGGATCCGGAAACACCATATATTTT.

This chain links TRBV7-3 with TRBJ2-7, with D tentatively TRBD1 (6 bases). The CDR3 is 15 amino acids. The germline V gene has CDR1 SGHTA and CDR2 FQGTGA. The V end was cut by 3 bases, the J end by 0 bases, with 12 bases between. The CDR3 is CASSLGQGSSYEQYF. The CDR3 DNA reads as TGTGCCAGCAGCTTGGGGCAGGGGTCCTCCTACGAGCAGTACTTC.

The chain carries TRBV5-6 and TRBJ2-7; D call uncertain. There are 13 residues in the CDR3. Trimming shortened V by 3 bases and J by 1 base, and 8 bases separated the two germline ends. Germline V gene sequence: CDR1 SGHDT, CDR2 YYEEEE. The CDR3 coding sequence is TGTGCCAGCAGCTCGACAAATTCCTACGAGCAGTACTTC. Translating gives CASSSTNSYEQYF. The complete variable domain, with remaining parts taken from reference TRBV5-6 and TRBJ2-7, reads DAGVTQSPTHLIKTRGQQVTLRCSPKSGHDTVSWYQQALGQGPQFIFQYYEEEERQRGNFPDRFSGHQFPNYSSELNVNALLLGDSALYLCASSSTNSYEQYFGPGTRLTVT.